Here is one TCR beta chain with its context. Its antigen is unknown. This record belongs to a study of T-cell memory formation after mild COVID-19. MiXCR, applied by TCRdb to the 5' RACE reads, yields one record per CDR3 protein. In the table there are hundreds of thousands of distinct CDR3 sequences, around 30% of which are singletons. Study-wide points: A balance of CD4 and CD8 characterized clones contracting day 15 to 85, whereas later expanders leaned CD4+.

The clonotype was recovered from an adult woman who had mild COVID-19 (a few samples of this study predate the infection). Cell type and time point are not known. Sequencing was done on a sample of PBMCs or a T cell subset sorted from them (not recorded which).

The CDR3: CSARRAGRADTQYF. CDR3 nucleotides: TGCAGTGCTAGACGAGCGGGGAGGGCAGATACGCAGTATTTT. J is TRBJ2-3 and V is TRBV20-1; TRBD2 aligns across 7 bases. Germline V CDR1 and CDR2: DFQATT, SNEGSKA (reference sequence). With 2 bases clipped from V and 4 bases from J, the junction kept 6 bases outside the gene matches. CDR3 length equals 14 residues.